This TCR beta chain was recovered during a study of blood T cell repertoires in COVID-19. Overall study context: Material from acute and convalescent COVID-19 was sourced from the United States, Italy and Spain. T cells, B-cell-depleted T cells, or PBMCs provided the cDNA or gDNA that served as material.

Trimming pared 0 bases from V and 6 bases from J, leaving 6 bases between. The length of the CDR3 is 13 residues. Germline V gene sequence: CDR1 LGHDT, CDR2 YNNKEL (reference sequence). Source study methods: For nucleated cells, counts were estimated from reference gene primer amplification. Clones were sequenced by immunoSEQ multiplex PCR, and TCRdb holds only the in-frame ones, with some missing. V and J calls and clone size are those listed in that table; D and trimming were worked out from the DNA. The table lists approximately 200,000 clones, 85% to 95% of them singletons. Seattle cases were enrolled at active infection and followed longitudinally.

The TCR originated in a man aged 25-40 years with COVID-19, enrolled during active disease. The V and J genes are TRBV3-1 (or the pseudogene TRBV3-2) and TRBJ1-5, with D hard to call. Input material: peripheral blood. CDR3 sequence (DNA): TGTGCCAGCAGCCAAGACAGGTTTCAGCCCCAGCATTTT. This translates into CASSQDRFQPQHF.